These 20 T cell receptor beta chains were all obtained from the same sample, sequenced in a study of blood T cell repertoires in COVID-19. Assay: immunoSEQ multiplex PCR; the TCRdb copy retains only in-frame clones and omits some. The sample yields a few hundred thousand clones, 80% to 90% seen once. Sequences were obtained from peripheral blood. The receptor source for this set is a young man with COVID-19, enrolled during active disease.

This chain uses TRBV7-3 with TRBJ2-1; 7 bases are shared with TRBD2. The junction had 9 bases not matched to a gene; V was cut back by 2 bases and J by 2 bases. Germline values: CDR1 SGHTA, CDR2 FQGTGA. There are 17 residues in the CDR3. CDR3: CASSLSTSPPPYNEQFF. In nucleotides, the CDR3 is TGTGCCAGCAGCTTATCGACTAGCCCTCCACCCTACAATGAGCAGTTCTTC.

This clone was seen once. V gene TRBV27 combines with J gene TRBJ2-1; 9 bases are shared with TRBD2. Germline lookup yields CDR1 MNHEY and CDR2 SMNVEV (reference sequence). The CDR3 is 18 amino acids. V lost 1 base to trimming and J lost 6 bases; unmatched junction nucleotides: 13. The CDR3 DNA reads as TGTGCCAGCAGTTTATACCCCCCCATAGCGGGGGACTCCAATGAGCAGTTCTTC. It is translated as CASSLYPPIAGDSNEQFF.

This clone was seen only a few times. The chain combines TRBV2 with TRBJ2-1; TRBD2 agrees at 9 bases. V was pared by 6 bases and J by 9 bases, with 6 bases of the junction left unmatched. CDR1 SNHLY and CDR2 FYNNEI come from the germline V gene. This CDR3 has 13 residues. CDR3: CASRQREDGEQFF. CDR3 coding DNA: TGTGCCAGCAGGCAGCGGGAGGACGGTGAGCAGTTCTTC.

CDR3 amino acids: CASSFGWRGRGETQYF. CDR3 in DNA: TGCGCCAGCAGCTTCGGCTGGCGGGGGCGGGGAGAGACCCAGTACTTC. The chain is built from TRBV5-1 and TRBJ2-5, with D possibly TRBD2 on 7 matching bases. V dropped 2 bases and J dropped 4 bases, with 18 bases sitting between them. CDR1 and CDR2 from the germline V gene are SGHRS and YFSETQ. The length of the CDR3 is 16 residues.

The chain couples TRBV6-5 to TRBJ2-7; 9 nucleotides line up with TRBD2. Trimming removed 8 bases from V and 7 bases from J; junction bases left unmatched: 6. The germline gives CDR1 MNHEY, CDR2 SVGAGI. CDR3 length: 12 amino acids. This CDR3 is CASRRGRGEQYF. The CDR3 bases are TGTGCCAGCCGGCGCGGGAGGGGTGAGCAGTACTTC.

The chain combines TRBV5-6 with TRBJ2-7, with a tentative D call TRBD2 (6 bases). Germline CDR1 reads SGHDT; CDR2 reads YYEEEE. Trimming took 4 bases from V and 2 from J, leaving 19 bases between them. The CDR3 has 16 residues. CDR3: CASSMDPTGTPYEQYF. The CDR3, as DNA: TGTGCCAGCAGCATGGACCCGACCGGGACTCCCTACGAGCAGTACTTC.

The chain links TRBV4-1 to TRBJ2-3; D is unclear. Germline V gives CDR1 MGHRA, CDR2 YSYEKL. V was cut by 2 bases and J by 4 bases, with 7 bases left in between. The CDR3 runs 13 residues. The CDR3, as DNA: TGCGCCAGCAGCCAACTACCCCCAGATACGCAGTATTTT. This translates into CASSQLPPDTQYF.

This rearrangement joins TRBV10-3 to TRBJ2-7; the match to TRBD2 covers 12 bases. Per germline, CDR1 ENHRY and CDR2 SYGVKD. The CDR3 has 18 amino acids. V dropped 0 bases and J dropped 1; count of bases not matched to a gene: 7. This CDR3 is CAISESKLAGGWSYEQYF. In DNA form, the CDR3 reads TGTGCCATCAGTGAGTCGAAGCTAGCGGGAGGGTGGTCCTACGAGCAGTACTTC.

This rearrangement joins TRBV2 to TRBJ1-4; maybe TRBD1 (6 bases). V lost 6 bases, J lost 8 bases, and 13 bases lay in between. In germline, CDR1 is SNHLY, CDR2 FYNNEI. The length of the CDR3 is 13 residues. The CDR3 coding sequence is TGTGCCAGCAGAGATACAGGGTCCGAAAAACTGTTTTTT. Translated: CASRDTGSEKLFF. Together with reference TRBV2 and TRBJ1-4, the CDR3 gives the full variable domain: EPEVTQTPSHQVTQMGQEVILRCVPISNHLYFYWYRQILGQKVEFLVSFYNNEISEKSEIFDDQFSVERPDGSNFTLKIRSTKLEDSAMYFCASRDTGSEKLFFGSGTQLSVL.

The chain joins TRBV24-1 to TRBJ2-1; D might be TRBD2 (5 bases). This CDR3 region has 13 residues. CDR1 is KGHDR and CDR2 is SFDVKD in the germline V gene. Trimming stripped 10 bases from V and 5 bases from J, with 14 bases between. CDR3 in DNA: TGTGCCACTCGATCGGAGGACCACAATGAGCAGTTCTTC. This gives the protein CATRSEDHNEQFF.

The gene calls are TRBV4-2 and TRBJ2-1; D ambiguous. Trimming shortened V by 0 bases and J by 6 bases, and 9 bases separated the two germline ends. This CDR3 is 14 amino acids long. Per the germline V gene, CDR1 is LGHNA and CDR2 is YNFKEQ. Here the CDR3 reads CASSQDLRLNEQFF. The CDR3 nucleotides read TGTGCCAGCAGCCAAGATCTTAGACTCAATGAGCAGTTCTTC.

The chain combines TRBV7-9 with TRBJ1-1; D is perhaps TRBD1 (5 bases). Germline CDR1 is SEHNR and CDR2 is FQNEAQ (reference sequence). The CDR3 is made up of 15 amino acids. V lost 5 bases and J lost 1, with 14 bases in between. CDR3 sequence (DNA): TGTGCCAGCAGCCATGCAGGGTCCCCGAACACTGAAGCTTTCTTT. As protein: CASSHAGSPNTEAFF.

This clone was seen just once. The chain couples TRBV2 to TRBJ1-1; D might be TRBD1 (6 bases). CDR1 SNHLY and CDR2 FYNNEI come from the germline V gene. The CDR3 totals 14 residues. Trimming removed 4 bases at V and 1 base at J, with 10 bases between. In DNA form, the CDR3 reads TGTGCCAGCAGTGTGGAGACAGGGAACACTGAAGCTTTCTTT. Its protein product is CASSVETGNTEAFF.

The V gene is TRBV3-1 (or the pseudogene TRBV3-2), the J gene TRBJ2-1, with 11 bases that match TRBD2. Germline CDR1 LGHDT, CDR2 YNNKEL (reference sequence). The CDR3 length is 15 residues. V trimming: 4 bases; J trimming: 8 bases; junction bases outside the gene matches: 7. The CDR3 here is CASSRRLAGRDEQFF. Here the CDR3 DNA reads TGTGCCAGCAGCCGGAGACTAGCGGGGAGAGATGAGCAGTTCTTC.

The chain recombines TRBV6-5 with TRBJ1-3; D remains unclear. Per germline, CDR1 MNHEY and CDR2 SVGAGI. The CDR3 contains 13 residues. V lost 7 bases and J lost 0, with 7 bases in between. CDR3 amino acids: CASTQNSGNTIYF. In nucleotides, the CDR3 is TGTGCCAGCACTCAGAACTCTGGAAACACCATATATTTT.

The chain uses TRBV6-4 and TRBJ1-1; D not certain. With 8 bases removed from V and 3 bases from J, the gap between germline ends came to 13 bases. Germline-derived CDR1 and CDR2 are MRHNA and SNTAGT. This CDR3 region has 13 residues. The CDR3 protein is CASRRTSDTEAFF. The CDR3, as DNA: TGTGCCAGCCGGAGAACGTCCGACACTGAAGCTTTCTTT.

CDR3 DNA: TGCAGCGATCGGGACTCCTTGCAGGGGGCATACAATGAGCAGTTCTTC. Protein sequence: CSDRDSLQGAYNEQFF. This chain uses TRBV29-1 with TRBJ2-1; 8 bases agree with TRBD1. The CDR3 loop spans 16 amino acids. The germline V gene has CDR1 SQVTM and CDR2 ANQGSEA. V was clipped by 7 bases and J by 4 bases; unmatched bases: 15.

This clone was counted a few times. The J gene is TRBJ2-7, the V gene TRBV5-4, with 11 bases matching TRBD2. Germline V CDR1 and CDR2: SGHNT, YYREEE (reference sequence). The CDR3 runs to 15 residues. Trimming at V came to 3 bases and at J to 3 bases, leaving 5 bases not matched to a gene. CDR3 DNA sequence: TGTGCCAGCAGCTGGGGACTAGCGGCGAGCTACGAGCAGTACTTC. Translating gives CASSWGLAASYEQYF.

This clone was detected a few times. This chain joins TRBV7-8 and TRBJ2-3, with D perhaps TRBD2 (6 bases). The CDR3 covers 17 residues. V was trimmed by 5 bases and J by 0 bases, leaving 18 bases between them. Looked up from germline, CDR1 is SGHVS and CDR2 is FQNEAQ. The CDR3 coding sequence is TGTGCCAGCAGCCCTCTCACTGGACTATCTAGCACAGATACGCAGTATTTT. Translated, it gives CASSPLTGLSSTDTQYF.

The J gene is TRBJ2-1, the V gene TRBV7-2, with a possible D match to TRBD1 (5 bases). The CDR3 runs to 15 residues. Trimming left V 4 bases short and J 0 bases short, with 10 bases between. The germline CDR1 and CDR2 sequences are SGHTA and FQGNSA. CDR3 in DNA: TGTGCCAGCAGCTACGAGACAGTCTCCTACAATGAGCAGTTCTTC. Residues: CASSYETVSYNEQFF.